Sequencing of this TCR beta chain was carried out in a study of T cell repertoires in cytomegalovirus infection. At the level of the study: Signatures in public TCR beta sequences pointed to both CMV infection and matching HLA type.

There are many counts of this clonotype. A single record per CDR3 protein comes from TCRdb applying MiXCR to the reads. The data show approximately 240,000 distinct CDR3 sequences, roughly an eighth seen once. Germline CDR1 is SGHTA and CDR2 is FQGNSA. The length of the CDR3 is 16 residues. Trimming removed 0 bases from V and 4 bases from J; junction bases left unmatched: 2. The clonotype comes from a human donor in good health (CMV status not recorded). Some clones in this sample may be carry-over from other donors' samples. Input material: PBMCs. This chain connects TRBV7-2 to TRBJ2-2; 10 bases are a match to TRBD1. The DNA for the CDR3 is TGTGCCAGCAGCTTAGCCGGGACAGGGGTCACCGGGGAGCTGTTTTTT. It specifies CASSLAGTGVTGELFF.